The 29 T cell receptor beta chains below come from one sample, sequenced in a study of cytomegalovirus exposure and HLA in healthy donors. The study ran its PCR with 60 Vbeta and 13 Jbeta primers. Sequencing used immunoSEQ multiplex PCR; TCRdb keeps in-frame clones, though not all of them. The table lists more than 40,000 clones. The sequenced sample consisted of PBMCs. These receptors came from a man aged 35-49 years in good health and CMV-seropositive.

The chain links TRBV7-8 to TRBJ2-5; D is ambiguous. From germline, CDR1 is SGHVS and CDR2 FQNEAQ. The CDR3 covers 13 residues. Trimming stripped 7 bases from V and 5 bases from J, with 14 bases between. The DNA of the CDR3 is TGTGCCAGCACCCCTGACTGGCGGGAGACCCAGTACTTC. It encodes CASTPDWRETQYF.

This chain links TRBV7-9 with TRBJ2-5; no clear D gene. The J call may be incorrect, as the DNA end agrees better with TRBJ2-7. This CDR3 region has 11 residues. Germline V gene sequence: CDR1 SEHNR, CDR2 FQNEAQ (reference sequence). In nucleotides, the CDR3 is TGTGCCAGCACAGCAGGCTACGAGCAGTACTTC. Amino acid sequence: CASTAGYEQYF.

J is TRBJ2-3 and V is TRBV5-5; possible D gene TRBD2, 7 bases. The CDR3 runs to 16 residues. Between the trimmed V and J ends, which lost 4 bases and 2 bases, there was a span of 17 bases. Looked up from germline, CDR1 is SGHKS and CDR2 is YYEKEE (reference sequence). The CDR3, as DNA: TGTGCCAGCAGCCTCCTAGGGGGGGGGATCACAGATACGCAGTATTTT. It codes for CASSLLGGGITDTQYF. Drawing the rest from reference TRBV5-5 and TRBJ2-3, the complete variable domain is DAGVTQSPTHLIKTRGQQVTLRCSPISGHKSVSWYQQVLGQGPQFIFQYYEKEERGRGNFPDRFSARQFPNYSSELNVNALLLGDSALYLCASSLLGGGITDTQYFGPGTRLTVL.

V and J are TRBV7-2 and TRBJ1-2; perhaps TRBD1 as D (5 bases). The ends were cut back, 1 base at V and 1 base at J, with 7 bases in the middle. Germline CDR1 and CDR2: SGHTA and FQGNSA. CDR3 length: 14 amino acids. CDR3 in amino acids: CASSLGGVNYGYTF. The CDR3 region has the DNA TGTGCCAGCAGCTTAGGGGGGGTTAACTATGGCTACACCTTC.

The genes are TRBV6-1 and TRBJ2-1, with 9 bases that match TRBD1. V lost 3 bases and J lost 4; bases outside the gene matches: 4. Germline V gene lookup returns CDR1 MNHNS and CDR2 SASEGT. This CDR3 contains 15 residues. The CDR3 loop is CASSDGGQGYNEQFF. DNA for the CDR3: TGTGCCAGCAGTGATGGGGGACAGGGTTACAATGAGCAGTTCTTC.

The chain uses TRBV6-1 and TRBJ2-3, with a possible D match to TRBD2 (6 bases). Trimming shortened V by 8 bases and J by 3 bases, and 12 bases separated the two germline ends. The CDR3 spans 13 residues. The germline V gene encodes CDR1 MNHNS and CDR2 SASEGT. The CDR3 reads CASSGGLTDTQYF. CDR3 bases: TGTGCCAGCTCCGGGGGTCTAACAGATACGCAGTATTTT.

The chain has TRBV7-2 and TRBJ1-3; D remains unclear. V was cut by 0 bases and J by 3 bases, with 12 bases left in between. Germline V gene sequence: CDR1 SGHTA, CDR2 FQGNSA. The CDR3 has 16 amino acids. The CDR3: CASSLAYRVYGNTIYF. The CDR3 DNA sequence: TGTGCCAGCAGCTTAGCTTACCGGGTATATGGAAACACCATATATTTT.

The V call is TRBV7-8, the J call TRBJ2-7; tentatively, D is TRBD2 (5 bases). Trimming took off 8 bases at V and 6 bases at J, with 20 bases between the two ends. CDR3 length: 14 amino acids. Germline CDR1 reads SGHVS; CDR2 reads FQNEAQ. In DNA, the CDR3 is TGTGCCAGCGAGGGTCGCGGGCAGAGTGGCGAGCAGTACTTC. Translation: CASEGRGQSGEQYF.

The CDR3 coding sequence is TGTGCCAGTAGAATGACTAAAGTCTACGAGCAGTACTTC. Protein: CASRMTKVYEQYF. This chain uses TRBV7-8 with TRBJ2-7, with a weak D call TRBD2 (5 bases). Trimming took 9 bases from V and 3 from J, leaving 15 bases between them. The V gene's germline CDR1 is SGHVS and CDR2 FQNEAQ. This CDR3 is 13 amino acids long.

This sequence joins TRBV28 and TRBJ2-7; no clear D gene. CDR1 is MDHEN and CDR2 is SYDVKM in the germline V gene. CDR3 length: 12 amino acids. The V and J ends lost 3 bases and 6 bases respectively, with 9 bases between them. The CDR3 spells CASSFLPPEQYF. The CDR3 nucleotides read TGTGCCAGCAGTTTTCTCCCTCCCGAGCAGTACTTC.

The chain uses TRBV7-6 and TRBJ2-1, with 8 bases that match TRBD1. This CDR3 contains 16 residues. The junction had 10 bases not matched to a gene; V was cut back by 5 bases and J by 4 bases. Germline V gene data show CDR1 as SGHVS and CDR2 as FNYEAQ. CDR3 protein: CASSRDRDRRYNEQFF. As DNA, the CDR3 is TGTGCCAGCAGCCGAGACCGGGACAGGAGATACAATGAGCAGTTCTTC.

The V gene is TRBV11-3, the J gene TRBJ2-1; 11 bases fit TRBD2. This CDR3 contains 14 residues. Germline V lookup: CDR1 SGHNT, CDR2 YENEEA. With V trimmed by 4 bases and J by 5 bases, 1 base remained unmatched. Here the CDR3 DNA reads TGTGCCAGCAGCTCGGGACTAGCGGACAATGAGCAGTTCTTC. It translates to CASSSGLADNEQFF. The entire variable domain, with the rest obtained from reference TRBV11-3 and TRBJ2-1, is as follows: EAGVVQSPRYKIIEKKQPVAFWCNPISGHNTLYWYLQNLGQGPELLIRYENEEAVDDSQLPKDRFSAERLKGVDSTLKIQPAELGDSAVYLCASSSGLADNEQFFGPGTRLTVL.

V and J are TRBV18 and TRBJ2-4, with a possible D match to TRBD1 (6 bases). Trimming stripped 0 bases from V and 7 bases from J, with 13 bases between. Germline values: CDR1 KGHSH, CDR2 LQKENI. The CDR3 is 15 amino acids. The CDR3, as DNA: TGTGCCAGCTCACCACCGACAGGTTCTGCGAACATTCAGTACTTC. Its translation: CASSPPTGSANIQYF.

V gene TRBV6-5 combines with J gene TRBJ1-1; D call uncertain. Trimming removed 0 bases from V and 5 bases from J, with 10 bases in between. The CDR3 consists of 14 residues. Germline CDR1 and CDR2: MNHEY and SVGAGI. Here the CDR3 DNA reads TGTGCCAGCAGTTACTCGAAGGCGGCGACTGAAGCTTTCTTT. Encoded protein: CASSYSKAATEAFF.

The chain uses TRBV11-2 and TRBJ1-2; 7 nucleotides agree with TRBD1. There are 13 residues in the CDR3. V was clipped by 4 bases and J by 8 bases; unmatched bases: 7. The V gene's germline CDR1 is SGHAT and CDR2 FQNNGV. The CDR3 coding sequence is TGTGCCAGCAGCTATACAGGGGTAGAAGGCTACACCTTC. It translates to CASSYTGVEGYTF. The full variable domain, completed using reference TRBV11-2 and TRBJ1-2, is EAGVAQSPRYKIIEKRQSVAFWCNPISGHATLYWYQQILGQGPKLLIQFQNNGVVDDSQLPKDRFSAERLKGVDSTLKIQPAKLEDSAVYLCASSYTGVEGYTFGSGTRLTVV.

This chain links TRBV19 with TRBJ1-2, with D possibly TRBD1 on 5 matching bases. CDR1 and CDR2 from the germline V gene are LNHDA and SQIVND (reference sequence). This CDR3 is built from 19 residues. V was shortened by 4 bases and J by 4 bases, with 28 bases between the two germline ends. CDR3 loop: CASSTTSPTTAQRLYGYTF. CDR3 nucleotides: TGTGCCAGTAGTACCACATCCCCGACGACAGCCCAGCGCCTCTATGGCTACACCTTC.

The V and J genes are TRBV13 and TRBJ2-7; the match to TRBD2 covers 7 bases. The CDR3 consists of 15 residues. J gave up 4 bases and V 10 bases, and 16 bases lay outside the gene matches. The germline V gene has CDR1 PRHDT and CDR2 FYEKMQ (reference sequence). The CDR3 nucleotides are TGTGCCACCTCCCTCCGGGCTAGCGGAGTTTACGAGCAGTACTTC. Amino acid sequence: CATSLRASGVYEQYF.

The gene calls are TRBV6-4 and TRBJ2-1; perhaps TRBD2 as D (6 bases). Per germline, CDR1 MRHNA and CDR2 SNTAGT. V lost 6 bases and J 9 bases, leaving 18 bases between the germline ends. The CDR3 runs to 14 residues. CDR3 region: CASSLDTEAGEQFF. The DNA for the CDR3 is TGTGCCAGCAGCCTCGACACAGAAGCGGGTGAGCAGTTCTTC.

The rearrangement links TRBV11-3 to TRBJ2-5; D possibly corresponds to TRBD1 (5 bases). V lost 2 bases, J lost 0 bases, and 10 bases lay in between. The CDR3 spans 15 residues. Germline V CDR1 and CDR2: SGHNT, YENEEA. CDR3 in amino acids: CASSLRQQNQETQYF. The CDR3 DNA reads TGTGCCAGCAGCTTAAGACAGCAAAACCAAGAGACCCAGTACTTC.

This chain links TRBV4-1 with TRBJ1-2; D is uncertain. With 0 bases removed from V and 4 bases from J, the gap between germline ends came to 12 bases. The CDR3 is made up of 15 amino acids. Germline values: CDR1 MGHRA, CDR2 YSYEKL. Written as DNA, the CDR3 is TGCGCCAGCAGCCAAGAGTACGGGTACGGCTATGGCTACACCTTC. This gives the protein CASSQEYGYGYGYTF.

The gene calls are TRBV5-1 and TRBJ2-3; maybe TRBD1 (5 bases). Trimming stripped 1 base from V and 2 bases from J, with 11 bases between. CDR3 size: 15 residues. Germline V gene sequence: CDR1 SGHRS, CDR2 YFSETQ. DNA for the CDR3: TGCGCCAGCAGCTTGACCTGGGGCCACACAGATACGCAGTATTTT. Translation: CASSLTWGHTDTQYF.

The chain recombines TRBV29-1 with TRBJ1-2; D possibly corresponds to TRBD1 (5 bases). V shed 4 bases and J shed 0 bases, with 6 bases lying between them. This CDR3 region has 12 residues. Looked up from germline, CDR1 is SQVTM and CDR2 is ANQGSEA. The CDR3 nucleotides are TGCAGCGTTGTAGGGGCTAACTATGGCTACACCTTC. Translation gives CSVVGANYGYTF.

The V gene is TRBV6-6, the J gene TRBJ2-1; D is possibly TRBD2 (5 bases). The CDR3 sequence is 14 residues long. Trimming left V 2 bases short and J 4 bases short, with 9 bases between. Germline assignment: CDR1 MNHNY and CDR2 SVGAGI (reference sequence). The CDR3 sequence: CASSYRTSYNEQFF. CDR3 DNA sequence: TGTGCCAGCAGTTACAGGACTTCTTACAATGAGCAGTTCTTC.

The chain is built from TRBV5-4 and TRBJ2-7; 13 bases line up with TRBD2. The junction had 6 bases not matched to a gene; V was cut back by 3 bases and J by 0 bases. The CDR3 spans 17 residues. Germline-derived CDR1 and CDR2 are SGHNT and YYREEE (reference sequence). The CDR3: CASSWGLAGPSSYEQYF. DNA of the CDR3: TGTGCCAGCAGCTGGGGACTAGCGGGACCTAGCTCCTACGAGCAGTACTTC.

The rearrangement joins TRBV6-5 to TRBJ2-3, with D tentatively TRBD2 (6 bases). Looked up from germline, CDR1 is MNHEY and CDR2 is SVGAGI. The CDR3 covers 15 residues. Deletions cut 2 bases from V and 2 bases from J, with 11 bases between. CDR3 region: CASSYGAGITDTQYF. The CDR3 bases are TGTGCCAGCAGTTACGGTGCGGGGATCACAGATACGCAGTATTTT.

The chain combines TRBV15 with TRBJ1-1; maybe TRBD1 (6 bases). Deletions cut 1 base from V and 1 base from J, with 7 bases between. CDR1 and CDR2 (germline): LNHNV, YYDKDF (reference sequence). CDR3 length: 14 residues. This CDR3 reads CATSRGRGNTEAFF. CDR3 in DNA: TGTGCCACCAGCAGAGGCAGGGGGAACACTGAAGCTTTCTTT.

This rearrangement joins TRBV6-5 to TRBJ1-5; D remains unclear. From germline, CDR1 is MNHEY and CDR2 SVGAGI. V was trimmed by 5 bases and J by 4 bases, leaving 9 bases between them. The CDR3 length is 13 residues. The CDR3 coding sequence is TGTGCCAGCAGTGAAAGCTGGAATCAGCCCCAGCATTTT. It specifies CASSESWNQPQHF.

The J gene is TRBJ1-4, the V gene TRBV7-9; D gene uncertain. CDR1 SEHNR and CDR2 FQNEAQ come from the germline V gene (reference sequence). V dropped 0 bases and J dropped 8 bases, with 7 bases sitting between them. The CDR3 length is 13 residues. The CDR3 DNA follows: TGTGCCAGCAGCTTAGCGACGGGAGAAAAACTGTTTTTT. It codes for CASSLATGEKLFF.

The chain is built from TRBV9 and TRBJ2-7; tentatively, D is TRBD2 (6 bases). The CDR3 sequence is 15 residues long. Germline V gives CDR1 SGDLS, CDR2 YYNGEE. V shed 4 bases and J shed 4 bases, with 18 bases lying between them. In DNA, the CDR3 is TGTGCCAGCAGCCCGACTCCGGGAGTGGGTTACGAGCAGTACTTC. Its protein product is CASSPTPGVGYEQYF.